What follows are 10 T cell receptor beta chains derived from one specimen sequenced in a study of response to subunit inactivated influenza vaccine. TCRdb re-called the RT-PCR reads with MiXCR, one entry per CDR3 protein. The sample gives hundreds of thousands of distinct CDR3 sequences, 12% of which show up once; about a tenth is in the top ten. The source material was PBMCs from blood, sampled on the day of vaccination. The receptors originated from a man over 45 who received an inactivated influenza vaccine.

V usage is TRBV20-1 and J usage is TRBJ2-1, with D uncertain. CDR1 and CDR2 (germline): DFQATT, SNEGSKA (reference sequence). The V end lost 5 bases, the J end lost 6 bases, and 17 bases lay between the germline ends. The CDR3 runs to 14 residues. CDR3 DNA sequence: TGCAGTGCTGCGCCCCCTAGAGTGTTCAATGAGCAGTTCTTC. Protein sequence: CSAAPPRVFNEQFF.

This clonotype has more than one count but fewer than ten. The chain combines TRBV29-1 with TRBJ2-7; D is unclear. Trimming removed 5 bases from V and 0 bases from J, with 17 bases in between. The CDR3 runs to 15 residues. Germline V gene data show CDR1 as SQVTM and CDR2 as ANQGSEA. In DNA form, the CDR3 reads TGCAGCGTTAAATTGATGGCGGATCGCTCCTACGAGCAGTACTTC. Amino acids: CSVKLMADRSYEQYF.

This clonotype was detected ten times or more. The chain joins TRBV28 to TRBJ1-3, with D perhaps matching TRBD1 (5 bases). Germline V lookup: CDR1 MDHEN, CDR2 SYDVKM. The CDR3 contains 15 residues. The V and J ends lost 6 bases and 4 bases respectively, with 16 bases between them. CDR3 residues: CASRPAGGPGNTIYF. CDR3 DNA: TGTGCCAGCAGACCCGCGGGGGGACCCGGAAACACCATATATTTT.

V and J are TRBV7-2 and TRBJ1-3, with D hard to call. V dropped 1 base and J dropped 4 bases, with 14 bases sitting between them. Germline values: CDR1 SGHTA, CDR2 FQGNSA. This CDR3 has 16 residues. DNA for the CDR3: TGTGCCAGCAGCTTAGTGGCCATAGCAGGAGGAAACACCATATATTTT. It translates to CASSLVAIAGGNTIYF.

This clonotype was counted at least ten times. The gene calls are TRBV6-2 or TRBV6-3 and TRBJ2-7; D may be TRBD1 or TRBD2 (5 bases each). Germline CDR1 MNHEY, CDR2 SVGEGT. V was clipped by 3 bases and J by 4 bases, with 16 bases between them. CDR3 length equals 15 residues. Here the CDR3 DNA reads TGTGCCAGCAGTTATCCAGGGACCTCCAGATACGAGCAGTACTTC. It encodes CASSYPGTSRYEQYF.

This sequence joins TRBV7-2 and TRBJ2-3, with D tentatively TRBD2 (6 bases). Germline CDR1 is SGHTA and CDR2 is FQGNSA. This CDR3 region has 14 residues. Trimming cost V 4 bases and J 6 bases, with 14 bases left between them. The CDR3 protein is CASSSRRAGDTQYF. In nucleotides, the CDR3 is TGTGCCAGCAGCTCAAGGAGGGCCGGGGATACGCAGTATTTT.

The chain has TRBV20-1 and TRBJ2-6; D not resolved. The CDR3 length is 15 residues. Trimming stripped 3 bases from V and 0 bases from J, with 9 bases between. CDR1 is DFQATT and CDR2 is SNEGSKA in the germline V gene (reference sequence). The DNA for the CDR3 is TGCAGTGCTAGGGTCCCGGTCTCTGGGGCCAACGTCCTGACTTTC. This codes for CSARVPVSGANVLTF.

This clonotype was observed a handful of times. V is TRBV7-9 and J is TRBJ1-3; D remains unclear. This CDR3 spans 17 amino acids. The germline V and J ends were trimmed by 1 base and 0 bases, with 13 bases remaining between them. Germline V lookup: CDR1 SEHNR, CDR2 FQNEAQ (reference sequence). CDR3 in amino acids: CASSLDRNYPSGNTIYF. CDR3 bases: TGTGCCAGCAGCTTAGATCGAAACTATCCCTCTGGAAACACCATATATTTT.

The chain joins TRBV12-3 or TRBV12-4 to TRBJ2-1; no firm D call. This CDR3 is 13 amino acids long. V lost 5 bases and J lost 10, with 15 bases in between. This CDR3 is CASSLDRQGEQFF. DNA of the CDR3: TGTGCCAGCAGTCTCGACCGGCAAGGGGAGCAGTTCTTC.

This clonotype showed up just a few times. The chain carries TRBV5-1 and TRBJ2-1, with D hard to call. The length of the CDR3 is 13 residues. V was clipped by 7 bases and J by 4 bases, with 12 bases between them. Germline V CDR1 and CDR2: SGHRS, YFSETQ. CDR3 nucleotide sequence: TGCGCCAGCGGCCCGACCGGATACAATGAGCAGTTCTTC. The encoded protein is CASGPTGYNEQFF.